Listed here are 10 T cell receptor beta chains from one sample, sequenced in a study of spatial heterogeneity in lung cancer (dated by TCRdb to the late 2010s). Read against the paper, the sample's time point label means: sample taken at primary tumor resection. Library method: 5' RACE. Sequencing used a NextSeq 500. Through fastp at Q25 and MiXCR, TCRdb rebuilt clones from the public reads, retaining in-frame beta chains. One record per CDR3 amino acid sequence lists the most common genes and DNA. Here the sample has over 45,000 distinct CDR3 sequences; less than 5.5% occur a single time. Together, the top ten hold 11% of the sample. Here the sequenced sample was PBMCs, taken at surgery. These receptors originate from a male donor with early-stage non-small cell lung cancer.

Many counts were recorded for this clonotype. The V gene is TRBV7-2, the J gene TRBJ2-7, with 14 positions matching TRBD2. The CDR3 runs 16 residues. Trimming took 4 bases from V and 6 from J; bases not matched to a gene: 8. Germline V gene data show CDR1 as SGHTA and CDR2 as FQGNSA. The CDR3 sequence: CASSSGLAGAWAEQYF. CDR3 in DNA: TGTGCCAGCAGCTCGGGACTAGCGGGAGCTTGGGCCGAGCAGTACTTC.

This clonotype appeared many times. The V gene is TRBV5-4, the J gene TRBJ2-5, with 11 bases aligning to TRBD1. The V and J ends lost 3 bases and 10 bases, in that order; junction bases with no gene match: 14. This CDR3 spans 16 amino acids. The V gene's germline CDR1 is SGHNT and CDR2 YYREEE (reference sequence). The CDR3 DNA sequence: TGTGCCAGCAGCTCCACTCCTCTGGGACAGGGGGATGTCCAGTACTTC. It is translated as CASSSTPLGQGDVQYF.

This clonotype came up many times. The genes are TRBV7-2 and TRBJ2-1, with 14 bases fitting TRBD2. Germline V CDR1 and CDR2: SGHTA, FQGNSA. The CDR3 runs to 16 residues. V shed 10 bases and J 2 bases; nucleotides not matched to a gene: 7. CDR3 protein: CATGTSGSHPYNEQFF. The CDR3 DNA follows: TGTGCCACCGGGACTAGCGGGAGCCACCCCTACAATGAGCAGTTCTTC. Using reference TRBV7-2 and TRBJ2-1 for the parts outside the CDR3, the full variable domain is GAGVSQSPSNKVTEKGKDVELRCDPISGHTALYWYRQSLGQGLEFLIYFQGNSAPDKSGLPSDRFSAERTGGSVSTLTIQRTQQEDSAVYLCATGTSGSHPYNEQFFGPGTRLTVL.

This clonotype was found many times. This chain links TRBV12-3 or TRBV12-4 with TRBJ2-7, with D uncertain. V was trimmed by 6 bases and J by 11 bases, leaving 23 bases between them. The CDR3 spans 14 residues. The CDR3 loop reads CASSRTLTFHREYF. The CDR3 DNA reads as TGTGCCAGCAGCCGAACGTTAACCTTTCACCGGGAGTACTTC.

This clonotype was observed at least ten times. The chain uses TRBV20-1 and TRBJ2-1; D is perhaps TRBD2 (6 bases). CDR1 DFQATT and CDR2 SNEGSKA come from the germline V gene (reference sequence). The ends were cut back, 7 bases at V and 0 bases at J, with 10 bases in the middle. The CDR3 covers 13 residues. The CDR3 sequence: CSGGGSSYNEQFF. As DNA, the CDR3 is TGCAGTGGTGGGGGGTCCTCCTACAATGAGCAGTTCTTC.

This clonotype was seen at least ten times. V usage is TRBV25-1 and J usage is TRBJ1-1; no definite D call. Germline V gives CDR1 MGHDK, CDR2 SYGVNS. Between the trimmed V and J ends, which lost 3 bases and 1 base, there was a span of 6 bases. This CDR3 contains 13 residues. The CDR3 coding sequence is TGTGCCAGCAGTGACTTAGGGAACACTGAAGCTTTCTTT. This codes for CASSDLGNTEAFF.

This clonotype showed up many times. This chain connects TRBV24-1 to TRBJ2-7; no reliable D call. Per germline, CDR1 KGHDR and CDR2 SFDVKD. This CDR3 region has 13 residues. V lost 4 bases and J lost 6, with 12 bases in between. CDR3 sequence (DNA): TGTGCCACCAGTGACTCTAGGGTCGCCGAGCAGTACTTC. Translation: CATSDSRVAEQYF.

This clonotype has ten or more counts. V is TRBV7-9 and J is TRBJ2-1; D unclear. Germline V gene sequence: CDR1 SEHNR, CDR2 FQNEAQ (reference sequence). The V and J ends lost 5 bases and 8 bases respectively, with 7 bases between them. The CDR3 loop spans 11 amino acids. The CDR3: CASSRSYEQFF. CDR3 DNA: TGTGCCAGCAGCCGTAGCTATGAGCAGTTCTTC.

This clonotype was counted a few times. J is TRBJ1-1 and V is TRBV29-1; TRBD1 agrees at 8 bases. In germline, CDR1 is SQVTM, CDR2 ANQGSEA. The CDR3 has 15 amino acids. DNA for the CDR3: TGCAGTATTAAAACCTCCGGGACAGGGAACACTGAAGCTTTCTTT. Translation: CSIKTSGTGNTEAFF.

The table lists this clonotype with many counts. One end of the junction fails to match germline, which may point to a read error. The chain recombines TRBV6-2 or TRBV6-3 with TRBJ2-7; tentatively, D is TRBD2 (5 bases). The CDR3 sequence is 13 residues long. In germline, CDR1 is MNHEY, CDR2 SVGEGT. The CDR3 region is CASSYSKSDSRRF. The CDR3 region has the DNA TGTGCCAGCAGTTACTCGAAGTCGGACTCCCGTCGCTTC.